This T cell receptor (beta chain) was retrieved from a study of blood T cells in healthy people across ages. Study observations and caveats: Per million T cells, TCR beta diversity dropped about linearly as age rose.

As to this clonotype: The antigen is unknown.

Each sample yielded at least 6 micrograms of PBMC total RNA. PCR was performed a second time for about 7 to 12 cycles using a sample-barcoded 5' primer and a J-beta primer mix. Every single cDNA molecule received a tag from a template-switch adaptor with 12 random nucleotides. TCRdb itself ran the 5' RACE reads through MiXCR, one entry per CDR3 protein. Here the sample spans around 1.5 million distinct CDR3 sequences, 45% to 70% being singletons. The CDR3 extends over 19 amino acids. V gave up 3 bases and J gave up 7 bases; unmatched junction bases: 24. CDR1 and CDR2 from the germline V gene are SGHRS and YFSETQ.

This receptor was obtained from a man aged 18 to 35 in good health. Sequenced input: blood. The chain uses TRBV5-1 and TRBJ2-7; 8 nucleotides align to TRBD2. The chain's CDR3 is CASSSPLAEMDPSYNEQYF. The CDR3, as DNA: TGCGCCAGCAGCTCCCCACTAGCGGAAATGGATCCCTCCTACAATGAGCAGTACTTC.